This TCR beta chain was obtained from a study of blood T cell repertoires in COVID-19. Overall study context: Donors in the United States, Italy and Spain gave samples during acute or convalescent COVID-19.

Details on this clone: Other DNA sequences in this sample translate to the same CDR3.

Authors' methods: Amplifying reference gene primers gave estimates of nucleated cell counts. Method: immunoSEQ multiplex PCR; TCRdb's copy keeps in-frame clones and lacks some. V, J and clone size reflect that table, while D and trimming were determined from the DNA. The table includes around 260,000 clones, 80% to 90% detected once. The receptor was derived from a woman aged 45-65 years with acute or convalescent COVID-19. What was sequenced was peripheral blood.

CDR3 amino acids: CASSVGGSGSYNEQFF. In nucleotides, the CDR3 is TGTGCCAGCAGCGTAGGCGGCAGTGGCTCCTACAATGAGCAGTTCTTC. The chain uses TRBV9 and TRBJ2-1; D call uncertain. Germline V lookup: CDR1 SGDLS, CDR2 YYNGEE. There are 16 residues in the CDR3. V dropped 0 bases and J dropped 0 bases, with 10 bases sitting between them.